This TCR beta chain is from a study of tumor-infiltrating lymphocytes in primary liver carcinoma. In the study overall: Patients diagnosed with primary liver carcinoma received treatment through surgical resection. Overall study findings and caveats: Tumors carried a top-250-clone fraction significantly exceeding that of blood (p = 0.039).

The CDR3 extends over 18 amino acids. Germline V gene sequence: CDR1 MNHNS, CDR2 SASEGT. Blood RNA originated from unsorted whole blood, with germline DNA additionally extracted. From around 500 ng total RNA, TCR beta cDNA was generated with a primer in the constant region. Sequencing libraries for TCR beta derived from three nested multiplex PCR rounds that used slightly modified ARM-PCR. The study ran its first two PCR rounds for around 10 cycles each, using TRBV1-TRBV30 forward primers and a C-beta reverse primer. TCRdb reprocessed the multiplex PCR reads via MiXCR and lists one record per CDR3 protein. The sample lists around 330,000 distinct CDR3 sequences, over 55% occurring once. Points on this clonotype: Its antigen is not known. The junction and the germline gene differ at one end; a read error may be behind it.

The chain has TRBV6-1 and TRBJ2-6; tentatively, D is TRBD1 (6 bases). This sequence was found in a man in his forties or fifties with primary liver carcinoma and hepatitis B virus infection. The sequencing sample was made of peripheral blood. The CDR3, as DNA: TGTGCCAGCAGTGCCAGACAGGTCCGATTCTCTGGGACCAACGTCCTGACTTTC. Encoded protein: CASSARQVRFSGTNVLTF.